This TCR beta chain was retrieved from a study of blood T cell repertoires in COVID-19. Turning to the study itself: PBMCs, B-cell-depleted T cells, or T cells provided the cDNA or gDNA that made up the material.

Recruited during active infection, patients (from Seattle) were subsequently followed longitudinally. The CDR3 sequence is 19 residues long. The J segment lost 4 bases and the V segment lost 7 bases, leaving 17 bases of the junction unmatched. Germline CDR1 MNHEY, CDR2 SMNVEV (reference sequence). The authors' processing: The authors estimated nucleated cell counts from reference gene primer amplification. The table came from immunoSEQ multiplex PCR; TCRdb's copy has only in-frame clones and leaves some out. D and trimming come from the DNA, and the V and J calls and clone size come from that table. This table holds 150,000 or so clones, approximately 85% found once.

The clonotype originates from a woman between 55 and 75 years old with COVID-19, enrolled during active disease. Sequenced input: peripheral blood. The rearrangement joins TRBV27 to TRBJ2-6; 9 bases fit TRBD1. CDR3 loop: CASTPLWDRVNFGANVLTF. DNA of the CDR3: TGTGCCAGCACCCCCCTCTGGGACAGGGTGAATTTCGGGGCCAACGTCCTGACTTTC.